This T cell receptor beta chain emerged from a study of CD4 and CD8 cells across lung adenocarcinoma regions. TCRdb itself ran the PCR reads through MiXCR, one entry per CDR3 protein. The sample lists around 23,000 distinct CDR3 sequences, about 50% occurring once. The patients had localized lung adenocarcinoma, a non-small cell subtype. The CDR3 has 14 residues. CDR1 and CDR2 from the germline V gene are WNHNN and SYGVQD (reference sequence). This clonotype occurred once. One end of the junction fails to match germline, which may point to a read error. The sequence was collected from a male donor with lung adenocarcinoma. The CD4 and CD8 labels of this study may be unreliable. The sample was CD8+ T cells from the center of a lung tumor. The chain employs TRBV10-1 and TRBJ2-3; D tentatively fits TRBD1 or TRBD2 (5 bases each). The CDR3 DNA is TGCGCCAGCACGGGGCTGTGTGCCAAAGATATGCAGTATTTC. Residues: CASTGLCAKDMQYF.